This T cell receptor beta chain was recovered during a study of cytomegalovirus exposure and HLA in healthy donors. Study at large: Of 300 to 450 genotyped donors, about 80% clustered with self-reported Caucasian donors.

This PCR relied on a set of 60 Vbeta primers and 13 Jbeta primers. Original processing methods: Among the unique TCR beta chains that a later analysis counted, 75 million to 85 million in all, around 11 million were shared. This table comes from immunoSEQ multiplex PCR, and its TCRdb copy is limited to in-frame clones, with some not included. V, J and clone size are those of that table, while D and trimming were read from the DNA. This table has about 160,000 clones, more than 70% appearing once. The CDR3 contains 14 residues. Deletions cut 5 bases from V and 6 bases from J, with 14 bases between. To note about this clone: Its specificity is not known.

Study results and limitations: CMV serostatus alone was available as immune exposure information. Being indistinguishable, some V segments were excluded, TRBV6-2 and TRBV6-3 among them.

The receptor was isolated from a male donor in good health and CMV-seropositive. The sequenced sample was PBMCs. The rearrangement uses TRBV6-7 and TRBJ2-1, with a weak D call TRBD2 (6 bases). TRBV6-7 is given ORF status, its function remaining uncertain. The CDR3: CASSSWGESNEQFF. In DNA, the CDR3 is TGTGCCAGCAGTAGCTGGGGGGAATCCAATGAGCAGTTCTTC.